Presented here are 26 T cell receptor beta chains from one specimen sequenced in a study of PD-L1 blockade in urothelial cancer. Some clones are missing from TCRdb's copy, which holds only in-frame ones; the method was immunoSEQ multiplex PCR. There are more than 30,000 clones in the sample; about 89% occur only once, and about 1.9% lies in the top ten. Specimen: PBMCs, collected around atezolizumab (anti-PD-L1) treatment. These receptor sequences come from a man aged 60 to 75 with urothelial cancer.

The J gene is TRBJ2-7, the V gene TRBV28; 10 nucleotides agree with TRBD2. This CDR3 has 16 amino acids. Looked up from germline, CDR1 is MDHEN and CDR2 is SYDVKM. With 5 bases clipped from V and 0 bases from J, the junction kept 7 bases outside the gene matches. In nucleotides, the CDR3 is TGTGCCAGCAGTCCTAGCGGGAGAGGAAGCTCCTACGAGCAGTACTTC. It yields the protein CASSPSGRGSSYEQYF.

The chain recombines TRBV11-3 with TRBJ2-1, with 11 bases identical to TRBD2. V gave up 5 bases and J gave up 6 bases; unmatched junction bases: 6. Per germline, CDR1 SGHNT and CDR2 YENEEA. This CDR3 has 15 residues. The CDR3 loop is CASSPTSGSPNEQFF. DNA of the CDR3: TGTGCCAGCAGCCCTACTAGCGGGAGTCCCAATGAGCAGTTCTTC.

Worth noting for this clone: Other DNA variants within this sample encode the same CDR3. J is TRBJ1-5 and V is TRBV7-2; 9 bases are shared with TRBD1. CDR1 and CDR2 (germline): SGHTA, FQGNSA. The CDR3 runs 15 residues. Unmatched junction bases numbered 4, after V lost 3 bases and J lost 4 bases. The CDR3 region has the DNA TGTGCCAGCAGCTTGGGACAGGGCTCAAATCAGCCCCAGCATTTT. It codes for CASSLGQGSNQPQHF. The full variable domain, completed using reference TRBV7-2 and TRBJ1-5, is GAGVSQSPSNKVTEKGKDVELRCDPISGHTALYWYRQSLGQGLEFLIYFQGNSAPDKSGLPSDRFSAERTGGSVSTLTIQRTQQEDSAVYLCASSLGQGSNQPQHFGDGTRLSIL.

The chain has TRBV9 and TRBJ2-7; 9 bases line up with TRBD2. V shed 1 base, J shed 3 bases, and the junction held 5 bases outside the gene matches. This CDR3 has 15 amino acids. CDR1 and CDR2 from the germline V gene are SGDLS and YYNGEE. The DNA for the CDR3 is TGTGCCAGCAGCGTAAGTAGCGGGAGTAACTACGAGCAGTACTTC. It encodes CASSVSSGSNYEQYF.

CDR3 loop: CASSDSDRVSYEQYF. DNA of the CDR3: TGTGCCAGCAGTGATTCGGACAGGGTCTCCTACGAGCAGTACTTC. The chain has TRBV2 and TRBJ2-7; the match to TRBD1 covers 8 bases. There are 15 residues in the CDR3. J was trimmed by 0 bases and V by 3 bases; bases with no gene match: 4. The V gene's germline CDR1 is SNHLY and CDR2 FYNNEI. The whole variable domain, filled in from reference TRBV2 and TRBJ2-7, reads EPEVTQTPSHQVTQMGQEVILRCVPISNHLYFYWYRQILGQKVEFLVSFYNNEISEKSEIFDDQFSVERPDGSNFTLKIRSTKLEDSAMYFCASSDSDRVSYEQYFGPGTRLTVT.

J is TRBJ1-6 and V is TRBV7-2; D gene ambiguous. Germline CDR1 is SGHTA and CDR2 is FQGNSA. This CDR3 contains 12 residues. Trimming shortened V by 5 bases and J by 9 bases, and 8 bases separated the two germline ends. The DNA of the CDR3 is TGTGCCAGCAGCCACTACGGTTCACCCCTCCACTTT. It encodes CASSHYGSPLHF.

CDR3 coding DNA: TGTGCCAGCTCACCAAGGGGTCCCGGGAGGGCCGTTACAGATACGCAGTATTTT. It translates to CASSPRGPGRAVTDTQYF. The gene calls are TRBV18 and TRBJ2-3; 8 bases fit TRBD2. The CDR3 extends over 18 amino acids. Trimming at V came to 2 bases and at J to 3 bases, leaving 13 bases not matched to a gene. Per the germline V gene, CDR1 is KGHSH and CDR2 is LQKENI.

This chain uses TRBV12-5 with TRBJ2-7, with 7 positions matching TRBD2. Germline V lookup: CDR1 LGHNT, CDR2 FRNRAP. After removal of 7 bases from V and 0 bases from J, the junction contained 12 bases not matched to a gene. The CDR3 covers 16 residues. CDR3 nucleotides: TGTGCTAGTGCCACCCTTGCGGGGGTAAGCTCCTACGAGCAGTACTTC. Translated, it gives CASATLAGVSSYEQYF.

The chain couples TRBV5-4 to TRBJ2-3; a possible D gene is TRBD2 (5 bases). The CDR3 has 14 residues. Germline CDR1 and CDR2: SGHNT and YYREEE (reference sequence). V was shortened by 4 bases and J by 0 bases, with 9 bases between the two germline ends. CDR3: CASSPTGSTDTQYF. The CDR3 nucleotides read TGTGCCAGCAGCCCGACGGGAAGCACAGATACGCAGTATTTT.

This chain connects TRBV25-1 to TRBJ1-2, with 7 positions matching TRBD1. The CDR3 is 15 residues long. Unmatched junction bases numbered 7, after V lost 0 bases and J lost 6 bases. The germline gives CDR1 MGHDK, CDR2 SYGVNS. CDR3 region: CASSEYGQAADGYTF. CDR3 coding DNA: TGTGCCAGCAGTGAATACGGACAGGCGGCCGATGGCTACACCTTC.

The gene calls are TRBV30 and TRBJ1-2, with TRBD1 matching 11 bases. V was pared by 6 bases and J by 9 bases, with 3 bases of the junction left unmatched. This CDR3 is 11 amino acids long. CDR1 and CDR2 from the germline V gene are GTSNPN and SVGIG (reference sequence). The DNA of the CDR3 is TGTGCCTGTGGACAGGGGGCACGCTACACCTTC. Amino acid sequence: CACGQGARYTF.

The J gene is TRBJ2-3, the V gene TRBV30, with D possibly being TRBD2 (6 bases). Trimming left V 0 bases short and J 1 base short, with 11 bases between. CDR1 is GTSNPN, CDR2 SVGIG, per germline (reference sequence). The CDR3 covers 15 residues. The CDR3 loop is CAWSVGDSRTDTQYF. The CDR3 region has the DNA TGTGCCTGGAGTGTAGGGGACTCTCGCACAGATACGCAGTATTTT.

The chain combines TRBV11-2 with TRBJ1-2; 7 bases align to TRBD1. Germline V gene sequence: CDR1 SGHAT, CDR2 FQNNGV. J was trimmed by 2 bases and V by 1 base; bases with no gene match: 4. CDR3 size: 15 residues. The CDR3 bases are TGTGCCAGCAGCTTAGCGCAGGGGGTCAACTATGGCTACACCTTC. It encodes CASSLAQGVNYGYTF. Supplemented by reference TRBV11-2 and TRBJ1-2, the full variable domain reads EAGVAQSPRYKIIEKRQSVAFWCNPISGHATLYWYQQILGQGPKLLIQFQNNGVVDDSQLPKDRFSAERLKGVDSTLKIQPAKLEDSAVYLCASSLAQGVNYGYTFGSGTRLTVV.

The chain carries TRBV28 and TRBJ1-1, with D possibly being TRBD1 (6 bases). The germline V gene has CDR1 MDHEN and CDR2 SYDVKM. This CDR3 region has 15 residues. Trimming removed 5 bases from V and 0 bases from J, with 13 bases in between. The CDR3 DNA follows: TGTGCCAGCAGTCCTCACACAGGGATGAACACTGAAGCTTTCTTT. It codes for CASSPHTGMNTEAFF.

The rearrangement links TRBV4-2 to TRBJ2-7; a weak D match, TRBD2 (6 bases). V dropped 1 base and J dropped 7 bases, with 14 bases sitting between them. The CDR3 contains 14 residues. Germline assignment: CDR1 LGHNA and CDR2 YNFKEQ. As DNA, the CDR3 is TGTGCCAGCAGCCAAGGAGCGGAGGGGAGTGAGCAGTACTTC. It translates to CASSQGAEGSEQYF.

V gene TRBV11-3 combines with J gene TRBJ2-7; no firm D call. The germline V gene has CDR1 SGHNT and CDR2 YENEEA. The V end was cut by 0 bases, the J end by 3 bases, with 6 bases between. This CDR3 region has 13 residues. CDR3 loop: CASSLENLYEQYF. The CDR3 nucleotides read TGTGCCAGCAGCTTAGAAAATCTCTACGAGCAGTACTTC.

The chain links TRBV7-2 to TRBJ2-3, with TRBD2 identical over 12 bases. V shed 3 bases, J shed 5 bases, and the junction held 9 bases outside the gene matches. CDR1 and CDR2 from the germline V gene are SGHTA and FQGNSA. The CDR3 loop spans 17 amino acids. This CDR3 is CASSLPRLAGAQDTQYF. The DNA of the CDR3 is TGTGCCAGCAGCTTGCCCAGACTAGCGGGGGCCCAAGATACGCAGTATTTT.

CDR3: CASSQRGSYNEQFF. The CDR3 nucleotides read TGTGCCAGCAGCCAGCGGGGGAGTTACAATGAGCAGTTCTTC. The chain joins TRBV14 to TRBJ2-1; 7 positions agree with TRBD2. The CDR3 is 14 residues long. The junction had 3 bases not matched to a gene; V was cut back by 3 bases and J by 4 bases. The germline V gene has CDR1 SGHDN and CDR2 FVKESK.

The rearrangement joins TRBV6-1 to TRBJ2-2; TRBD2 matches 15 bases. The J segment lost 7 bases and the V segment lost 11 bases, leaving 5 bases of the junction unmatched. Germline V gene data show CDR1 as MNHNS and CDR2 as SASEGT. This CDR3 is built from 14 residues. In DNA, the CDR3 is TGTGCCGGACTAGCGGGAGGGCCGGGCGGGGAGCTGTTTTTT. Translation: CAGLAGGPGGELFF.

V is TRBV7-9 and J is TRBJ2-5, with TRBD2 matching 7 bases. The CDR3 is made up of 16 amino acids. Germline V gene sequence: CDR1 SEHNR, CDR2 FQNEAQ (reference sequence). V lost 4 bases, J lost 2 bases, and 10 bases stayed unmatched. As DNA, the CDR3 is TGTGCCAGCAGCTCCCGCTTGGGGGGAGGGCAAGAGACCCAGTACTTC. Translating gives CASSSRLGGGQETQYF.

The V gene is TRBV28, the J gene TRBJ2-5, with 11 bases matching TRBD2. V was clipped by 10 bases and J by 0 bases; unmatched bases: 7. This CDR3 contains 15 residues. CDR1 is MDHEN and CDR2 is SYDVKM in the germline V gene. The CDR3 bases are TGTGCCACCTTAGCTAGCGGGGGGTACCAAGAGACCCAGTACTTC. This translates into CATLASGGYQETQYF.

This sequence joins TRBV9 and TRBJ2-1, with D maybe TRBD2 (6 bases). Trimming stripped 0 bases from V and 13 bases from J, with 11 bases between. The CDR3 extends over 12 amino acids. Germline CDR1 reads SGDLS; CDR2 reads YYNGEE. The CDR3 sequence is CASSVGGGVQFF. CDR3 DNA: TGTGCCAGCAGCGTAGGAGGAGGGGTTCAGTTCTTC.

CDR3 region: CSAGTSGPAINEQFF. As DNA, the CDR3 is TGCAGCGCAGGGACTAGCGGGCCGGCAATAAATGAGCAGTTCTTC. The V call is TRBV29-1, the J call TRBJ2-1, with 12 bases that match TRBD2. Trimming took 7 bases from V and 7 from J; bases not matched to a gene: 11. CDR3 size: 15 residues. Per germline, CDR1 SQVTM and CDR2 ANQGSEA.

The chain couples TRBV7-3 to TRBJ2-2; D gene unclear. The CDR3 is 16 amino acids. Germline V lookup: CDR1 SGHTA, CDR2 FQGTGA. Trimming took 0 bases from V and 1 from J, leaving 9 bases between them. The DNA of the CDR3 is TGTGCCAGCAGCTTAACCTCCAGTTTGAACACCGGGGAGCTGTTTTTT. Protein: CASSLTSSLNTGELFF.

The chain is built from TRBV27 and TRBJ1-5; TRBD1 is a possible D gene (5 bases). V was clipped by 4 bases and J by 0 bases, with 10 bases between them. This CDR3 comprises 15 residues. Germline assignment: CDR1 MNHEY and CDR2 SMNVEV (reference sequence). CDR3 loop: CASSSTGYSNQPQHF. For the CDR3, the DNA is TGTGCCAGCAGTTCAACAGGATATAGCAATCAGCCCCAGCATTTT.

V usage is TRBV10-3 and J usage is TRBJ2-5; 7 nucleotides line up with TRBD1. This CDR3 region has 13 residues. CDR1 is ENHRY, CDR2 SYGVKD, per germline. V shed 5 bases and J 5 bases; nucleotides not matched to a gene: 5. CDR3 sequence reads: CAISRDRWETQYF. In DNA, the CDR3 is TGTGCCATCAGTAGGGACAGATGGGAGACCCAGTACTTC.